This TCR beta chain was captured in a study of cytomegalovirus exposure and HLA in healthy donors. Study background: Among 150 million to 200 million T cells, an earlier analysis found 117 million unique TCR beta sequences. General observations from the study: Evidence from a later analysis indicated that most CMV-associated TCR beta chains looked HLA-restricted. A later analysis linked a missense variant in DCLRE1C to the trimming of TCR beta V and J genes. Three chains linked to CMV were shown in vitro to be specific for CMV antigens.

Primers for the PCR totalled 60 Vbeta and 13 Jbeta. TCRdb keeps only in-frame clones here, not all; method: immunoSEQ multiplex PCR. Counted here are some 140,000 clones, more than 70% occurring once; the ten biggest clones make up 5.6%. With regard to this clone: The antigen remains undetermined.

In germline, CDR1 is SGHRS, CDR2 YFSETQ. CDR3 size: 15 residues. Trimming at V came to 2 bases and at J to 0 bases, leaving 3 bases not matched to a gene. The chain has TRBV5-1 and TRBJ2-3; 7 nucleotides match TRBD2. Sequenced material: PBMCs. The receptor was isolated from a woman aged 40 to 49 in good health and CMV-seropositive. CDR3 residues: CASSFPSGSTDTQYF. Written as DNA, the CDR3 is TGCGCCAGCAGCTTCCCTAGCGGAAGCACAGATACGCAGTATTTT.